This T cell receptor (beta chain) was profiled in a study of blood T cell repertoires in COVID-19 (dated by TCRdb to 2019 to 2021). For the study in its entirety: The collaborator samples originated in the United States, Italy and Spain and spanned the acute and convalescent phases of COVID-19. The prospective study material was composed of cDNA or gDNA derived from T cells, B-cell-depleted T cells, or PBMCs. The dataset comprised deeply sampled blood TCRbeta repertoires from subjects exposed to, actively infected with, or recovered from COVID-19. A freely available public database, intended as a resource for researchers studying the immune response to SARS-CoV-2, is where the repertoires were released. Samples were obtained from the ongoing ImmuneRACE study (first 160 participants) and from 1,200 or so subjects provided by 6 global collaborators. A de-identified subject ID, COVID-19 status, age in years and sex were almost always included in the sample metadata. Where HLA class I and class II types were available, the types were taken from metadata supplied by the sample provider, not from assay-based typing. Findings and caveats that apply to the study as a whole: How much clinical and demographic metadata was included differed by source and by participant, and the metadata was provided uncurated.

Whole blood was collected in K2EDTA tubes by collaborating institutions according to the institutions' own protocols. For TCRbeta analysis, collaborator samples were shipped as frozen whole blood, as isolated PBMCs, or as DNA extracted from either sample type. A distance of 7 bases separates the germline ends of V and J, which lose 6 bases and 4 bases respectively. CDR1 and CDR2 were assigned from the germline V gene as MDHEN and SYDVKM. CDR3 length: 11 amino acids, cysteine to phenylalanine. Only the CDR3 DNA is retained, 33 bases long and in frame from the first base. With regard to this clone: It lacks a known antigen. No per-base quality is available; no much larger clone lies one base away.

The immunoSEQ Assay, a bias-controlled multiplex PCR, was used to amplify TCRbeta CDR3 regions from genomic DNA. For the original study's pipeline: The number of nucleated cells in each sample was estimated from the amplification of reference gene primers within the assay. Sequence reads were collapsed and filtered to measure the absolute abundance of every unique TCRbeta CDR3 rearrangement. For each sample, productive Simpson clonality was calculated by taking the square root of Simpson's diversity index across productive rearrangements. TCRdb limited this immuneACCESS table to in-frame rearrangements with V and J called. A share of clones is missing; checked studies link under half to unresolved V genes, and the rest is unexplained. V, J and clone size were drawn from that table, and D and trimming were deduced from the DNA. The table for this sample lists about 99,000 clones; around 84% of them were counted only once. The ten largest clones capture just under 2% of the sample.

This sequence uses TRBV28 and TRBJ2-7; the D gene assignment is ambiguous. The source is a man in his sixties or seventies with active or convalescent COVID-19. Material: peripheral blood. The sequenced DNA is TGTGCCAGCAGCTCAGTGTACGAGCAGTACTTC. Translated, it gives CASSSVYEQYF.